This T cell receptor (beta chain) was found in a study of shared clonotypes between healthy human individuals. Notes on the study in general: Clonotypes shared by all four donors outscored non-shared clonotypes in generation probability. Sorted-subset sequencing, rarefaction showed, was incomplete despite large depth.

Original processing methods: Quality scores were absent from the junction-only immunoSEQ sequences, so filtering differed. Sequencing used immunoSEQ multiplex PCR; TCRdb keeps in-frame clones, though not all of them. V and J calls and clone size are given by that table; D and trimming were obtained from the DNA. The sample holds 1.5 million to 2.5 million clones; less than 95% are singletons and the top ten take more than 0.95%. Note on this clone: Its antigen is unidentified.

The naive CD8 population came from CD45RO-negative cells selected for CCR7, without terminally differentiated effector memory CD45RA+ cells. Healthy adults negative for HIV, lacking recent acute infections or vaccinations, served as donors. The sample comprised naive CD8+ T cells sorted from blood. The TCR originated in a man between 18 and 35 years old in good health.

CDR3 region: CASSTSTGLSNQPQHF. CDR3 DNA: TGTGCCAGTAGTACCTCGACAGGGTTAAGCAATCAGCCCCAGCATTTT. This chain connects TRBV19 to TRBJ1-5; TRBD1 aligns across 7 bases. V was pared by 4 bases and J by 1 base, with 7 bases of the junction left unmatched. The CDR3 extends over 16 amino acids. Germline CDR1 and CDR2: LNHDA and SQIVND (reference sequence). The full variable domain, in which reference TRBV19 and TRBJ1-5 provide the parts outside the CDR3, is DGGITQSPKYLFRKEGQNVTLSCEQNLNHDAMYWYRQDPGQGLRLIYYSQIVNDFQKGDIAEGYSVSREKKESFPLTVTSAQKNPTAFYLCASSTSTGLSNQPQHFGDGTRLSIL.